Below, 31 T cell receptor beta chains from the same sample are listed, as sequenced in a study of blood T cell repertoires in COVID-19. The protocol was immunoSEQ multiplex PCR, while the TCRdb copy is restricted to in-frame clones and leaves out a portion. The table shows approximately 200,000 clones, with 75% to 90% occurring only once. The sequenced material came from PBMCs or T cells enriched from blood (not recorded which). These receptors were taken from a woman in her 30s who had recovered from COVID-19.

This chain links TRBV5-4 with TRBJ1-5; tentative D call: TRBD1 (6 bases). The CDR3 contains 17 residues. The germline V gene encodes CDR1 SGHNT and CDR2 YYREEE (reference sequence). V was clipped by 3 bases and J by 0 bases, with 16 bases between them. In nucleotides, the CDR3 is TGTGCCAGCAGCTCCGGGACACGAATTTATAGCAATCAGCCCCAGCATTTT. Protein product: CASSSGTRIYSNQPQHF.

CDR3 DNA: TGTGCCAGCTCAGCCTCGACAGGGGCGGGGGGGAGCACTGAAGCTTTCTTT. Translation gives CASSASTGAGGSTEAFF. The rearrangement uses TRBV18 and TRBJ1-1, with 8 nucleotides matching TRBD1. The CDR3 length is 17 residues. V lost 5 bases and J lost 4; bases outside the gene matches: 15. Germline-derived CDR1 and CDR2 are KGHSH and LQKENI.

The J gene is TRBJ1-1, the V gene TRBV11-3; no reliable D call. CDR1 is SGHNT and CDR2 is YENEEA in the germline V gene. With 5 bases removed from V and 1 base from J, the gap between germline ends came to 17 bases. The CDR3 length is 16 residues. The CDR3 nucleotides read TGTGCCAGCAGCCCCGATCGTGGAGGAGCGAACACTGAAGCTTTCTTT. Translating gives CASSPDRGGANTEAFF.

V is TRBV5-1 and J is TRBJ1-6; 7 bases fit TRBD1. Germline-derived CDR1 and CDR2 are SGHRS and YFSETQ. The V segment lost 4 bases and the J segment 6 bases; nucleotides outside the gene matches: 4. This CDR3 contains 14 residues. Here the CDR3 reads CASSPGQFNSPLHF. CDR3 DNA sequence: TGCGCCAGCAGCCCGGGACAGTTTAATTCACCCCTCCACTTT.

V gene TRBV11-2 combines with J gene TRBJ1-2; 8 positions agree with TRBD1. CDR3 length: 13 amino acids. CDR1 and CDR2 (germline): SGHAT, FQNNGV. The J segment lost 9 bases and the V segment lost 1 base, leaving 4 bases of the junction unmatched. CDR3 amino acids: CASSLARDRSYTF. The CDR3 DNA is TGTGCCAGCAGCTTAGCCCGGGACAGGAGCTACACCTTC.

CDR3: CASSQEGDSAYEQYF. CDR3 in DNA: TGTGCCAGCAGCCAAGAGGGGGACAGTGCCTACGAGCAGTACTTC. V and J are TRBV4-2 and TRBJ2-7, with TRBD1 matching over 7 bases. The trim removed 0 bases at V and 2 bases at J, leaving 4 bases unmatched. The CDR3 sequence is 15 residues long. Germline CDR1 and CDR2: LGHNA and YNFKEQ.

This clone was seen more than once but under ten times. The CDR3 loop is CASSYLLHSNQPQHF. The CDR3 nucleotides read TGTGCCAGCAGTTACTTATTACATAGCAATCAGCCCCAGCATTTT. V and J are TRBV6-5 and TRBJ1-5, with D uncertain. This CDR3 comprises 15 residues. Deletions cut 1 base from V and 0 bases from J, with 7 bases between. Germline lookup yields CDR1 MNHEY and CDR2 SVGAGI.

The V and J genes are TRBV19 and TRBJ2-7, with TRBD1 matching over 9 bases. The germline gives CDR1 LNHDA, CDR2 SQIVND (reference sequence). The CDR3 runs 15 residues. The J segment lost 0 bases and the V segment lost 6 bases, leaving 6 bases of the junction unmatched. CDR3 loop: CASRMGQGHSYEQYF. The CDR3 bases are TGTGCCAGTAGGATGGGACAGGGCCACTCCTACGAGCAGTACTTC.

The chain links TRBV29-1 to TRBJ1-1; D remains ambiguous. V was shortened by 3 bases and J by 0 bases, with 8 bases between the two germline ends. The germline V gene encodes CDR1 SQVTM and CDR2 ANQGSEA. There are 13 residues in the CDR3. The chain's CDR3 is CSVDTQMNTEAFF. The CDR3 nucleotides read TGCAGCGTTGATACCCAGATGAACACTGAAGCTTTCTTT. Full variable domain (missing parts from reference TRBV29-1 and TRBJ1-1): SAVISQKPSRDICQRGTSLTIQCQVDSQVTMMFWYRQQPGQSLTLIATANQGSEATYESGFVIDKFPISRPNLTFSTLTVSNMSPEDSSIYLCSVDTQMNTEAFFGQGTRLTVV.

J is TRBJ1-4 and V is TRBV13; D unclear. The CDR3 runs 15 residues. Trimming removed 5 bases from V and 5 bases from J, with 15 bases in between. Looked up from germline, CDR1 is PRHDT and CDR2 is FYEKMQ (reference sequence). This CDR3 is CASSRDSIRNEKLFF. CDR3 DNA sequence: TGTGCCAGCAGCCGAGACTCCATCCGGAATGAAAAACTGTTTTTT.

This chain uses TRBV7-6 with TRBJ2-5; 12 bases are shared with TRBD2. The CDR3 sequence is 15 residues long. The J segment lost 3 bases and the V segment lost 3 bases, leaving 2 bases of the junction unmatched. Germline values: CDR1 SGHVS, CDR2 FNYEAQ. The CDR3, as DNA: TGTGCCAGCAGCTTCGGACTAGCGGGGAAAGAGACCCAGTACTTC. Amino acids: CASSFGLAGKETQYF.

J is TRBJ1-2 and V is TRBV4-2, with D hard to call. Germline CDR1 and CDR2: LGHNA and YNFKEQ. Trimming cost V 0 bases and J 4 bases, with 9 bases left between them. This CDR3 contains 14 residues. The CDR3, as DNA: TGTGCCAGCAGCCAAGATACGGAGATCTATGGCTACACCTTC. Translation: CASSQDTEIYGYTF.

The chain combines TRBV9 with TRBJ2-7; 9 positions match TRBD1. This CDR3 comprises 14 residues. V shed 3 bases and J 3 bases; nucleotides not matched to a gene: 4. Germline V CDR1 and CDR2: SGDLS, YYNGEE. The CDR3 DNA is TGTGCCAGCAGCGAGGGGGACAGGGTCTACGAGCAGTACTTC. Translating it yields CASSEGDRVYEQYF.

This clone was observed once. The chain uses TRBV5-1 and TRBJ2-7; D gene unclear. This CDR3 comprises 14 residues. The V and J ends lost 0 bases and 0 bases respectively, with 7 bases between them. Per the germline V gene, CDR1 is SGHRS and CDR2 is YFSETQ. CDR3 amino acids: CASSLGTSSYEQYF. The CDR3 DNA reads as TGCGCCAGCAGCTTGGGAACGAGCTCCTACGAGCAGTACTTC.

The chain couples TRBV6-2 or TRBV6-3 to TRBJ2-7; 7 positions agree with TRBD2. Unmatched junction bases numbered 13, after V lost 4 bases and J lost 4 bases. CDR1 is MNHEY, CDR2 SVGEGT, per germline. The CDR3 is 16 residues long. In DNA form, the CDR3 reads TGTGCCAGCAGTTCAGTACTTAGCGGGCGGTTATACGAGCAGTACTTC. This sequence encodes CASSSVLSGRLYEQYF.

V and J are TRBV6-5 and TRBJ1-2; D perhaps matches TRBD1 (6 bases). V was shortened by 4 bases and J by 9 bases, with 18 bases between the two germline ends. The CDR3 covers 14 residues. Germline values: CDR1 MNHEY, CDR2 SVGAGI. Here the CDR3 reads CASSFFRGARSYTF. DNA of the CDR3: TGTGCCAGCAGTTTCTTTCGGGGGGCGCGGAGCTACACCTTC.

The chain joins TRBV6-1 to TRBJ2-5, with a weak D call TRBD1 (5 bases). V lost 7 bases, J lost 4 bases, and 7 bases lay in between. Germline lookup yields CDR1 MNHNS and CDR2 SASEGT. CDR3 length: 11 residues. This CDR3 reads CASTRGETQYF. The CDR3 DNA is TGTGCCAGCACAAGGGGAGAGACCCAGTACTTC.

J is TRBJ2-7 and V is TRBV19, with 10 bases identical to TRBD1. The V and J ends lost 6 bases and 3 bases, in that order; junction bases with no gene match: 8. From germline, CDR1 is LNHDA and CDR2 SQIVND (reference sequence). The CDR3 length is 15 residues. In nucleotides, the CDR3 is TGTGCCAGTAGCCTCGGGACAGGGGTACACTACGAGCAGTACTTC. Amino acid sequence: CASSLGTGVHYEQYF.

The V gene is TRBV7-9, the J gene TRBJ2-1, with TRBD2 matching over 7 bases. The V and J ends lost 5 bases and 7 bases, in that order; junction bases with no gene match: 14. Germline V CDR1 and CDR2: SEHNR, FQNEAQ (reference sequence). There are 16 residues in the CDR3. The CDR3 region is CASSVSLGSGRNEQFF. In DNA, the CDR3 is TGTGCCAGCAGCGTAAGCCTAGGTAGCGGGCGGAATGAGCAGTTCTTC.

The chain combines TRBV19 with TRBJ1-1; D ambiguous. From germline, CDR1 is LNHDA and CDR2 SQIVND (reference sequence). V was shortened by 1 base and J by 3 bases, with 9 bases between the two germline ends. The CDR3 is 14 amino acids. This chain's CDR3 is CASSIGWAYTEAFF. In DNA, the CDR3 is TGTGCCAGTAGTATAGGGTGGGCGTACACTGAAGCTTTCTTT.

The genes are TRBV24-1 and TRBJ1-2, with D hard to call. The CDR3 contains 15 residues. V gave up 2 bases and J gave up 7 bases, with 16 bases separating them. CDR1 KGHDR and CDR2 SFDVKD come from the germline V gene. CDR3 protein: CATSDWPEGAVGYTF. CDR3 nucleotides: TGTGCCACCAGTGATTGGCCTGAAGGAGCAGTTGGCTACACCTTC.

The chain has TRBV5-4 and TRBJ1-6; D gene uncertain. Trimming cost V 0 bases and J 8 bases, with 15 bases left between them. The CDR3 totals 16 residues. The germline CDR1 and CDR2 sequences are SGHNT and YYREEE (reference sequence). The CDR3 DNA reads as TGTGCCAGCAGCTTGGAAGGCGGAGGGCCCCATTCACCCCTCCACTTT. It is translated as CASSLEGGGPHSPLHF.

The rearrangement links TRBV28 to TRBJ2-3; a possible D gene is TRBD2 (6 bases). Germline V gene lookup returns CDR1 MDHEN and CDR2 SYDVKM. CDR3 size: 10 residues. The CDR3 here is CGTGGDTQYF. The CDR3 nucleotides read TGTGGCACAGGAGGGGATACGCAGTATTTT.

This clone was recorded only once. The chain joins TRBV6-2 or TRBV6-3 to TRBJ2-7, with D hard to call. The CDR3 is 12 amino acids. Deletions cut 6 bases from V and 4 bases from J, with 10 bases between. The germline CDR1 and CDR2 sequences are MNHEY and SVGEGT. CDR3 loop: CASRPRWYEQYF. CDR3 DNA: TGTGCCAGCAGACCTCGGTGGTACGAGCAGTACTTC.

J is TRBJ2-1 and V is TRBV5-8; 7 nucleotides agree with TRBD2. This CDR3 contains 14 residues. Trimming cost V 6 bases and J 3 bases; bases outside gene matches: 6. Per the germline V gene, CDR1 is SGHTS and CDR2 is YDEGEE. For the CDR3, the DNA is TGTGCCAGCACCATCCTAGCGGACTACAATGAGCAGTTCTTC. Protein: CASTILADYNEQFF.

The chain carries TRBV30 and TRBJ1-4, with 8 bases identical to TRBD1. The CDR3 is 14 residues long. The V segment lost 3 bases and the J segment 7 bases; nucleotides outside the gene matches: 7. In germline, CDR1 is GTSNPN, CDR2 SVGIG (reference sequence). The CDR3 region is CAWRDRGVGEKLFF. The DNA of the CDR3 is TGTGCCTGGAGAGACAGGGGTGTGGGTGAAAAACTGTTTTTT.

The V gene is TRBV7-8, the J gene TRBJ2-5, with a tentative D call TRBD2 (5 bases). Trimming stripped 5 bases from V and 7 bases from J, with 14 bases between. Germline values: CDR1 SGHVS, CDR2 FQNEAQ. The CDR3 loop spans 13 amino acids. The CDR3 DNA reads TGTGCCAGCAGCCCCTCGCCCGAGGGGACCCAGTACTTC. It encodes CASSPSPEGTQYF.

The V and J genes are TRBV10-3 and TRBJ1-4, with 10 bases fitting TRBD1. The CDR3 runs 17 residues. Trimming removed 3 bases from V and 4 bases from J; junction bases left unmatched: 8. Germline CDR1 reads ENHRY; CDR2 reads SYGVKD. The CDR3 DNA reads TGTGCCATCAGTGAAAGACAGGGGGCAAATCTTAATGAAAAACTGTTTTTT. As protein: CAISERQGANLNEKLFF.

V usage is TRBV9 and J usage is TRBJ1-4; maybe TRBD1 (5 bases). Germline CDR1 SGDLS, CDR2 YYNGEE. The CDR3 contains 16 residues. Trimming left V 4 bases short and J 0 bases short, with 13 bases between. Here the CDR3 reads CASSPQGGTTNEKLFF. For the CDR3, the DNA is TGTGCCAGCAGCCCCCAGGGAGGGACAACTAATGAAAAACTGTTTTTT. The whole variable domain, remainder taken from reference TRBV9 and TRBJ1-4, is DSGVTQTPKHLITATGQRVTLRCSPRSGDLSVYWYQQSLDQGLQFLIQYYNGEERAKGNILERFSAQQFPDLHSELNLSSLELGDSALYFCASSPQGGTTNEKLFFGSGTQLSVL.

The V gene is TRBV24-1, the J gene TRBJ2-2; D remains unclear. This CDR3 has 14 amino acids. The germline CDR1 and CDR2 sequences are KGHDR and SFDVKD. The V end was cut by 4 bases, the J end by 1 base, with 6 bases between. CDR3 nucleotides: TGTGCCACCAGTGAAGCAGGGAACACCGGGGAGCTGTTTTTT. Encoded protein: CATSEAGNTGELFF.

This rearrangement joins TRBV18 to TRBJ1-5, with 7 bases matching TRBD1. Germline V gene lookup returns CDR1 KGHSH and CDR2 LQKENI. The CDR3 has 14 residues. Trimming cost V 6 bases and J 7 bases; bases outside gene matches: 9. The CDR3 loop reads CASSPQQGEQPQHF. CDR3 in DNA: TGTGCCAGCTCCCCCCAGCAGGGGGAACAGCCCCAGCATTTT.